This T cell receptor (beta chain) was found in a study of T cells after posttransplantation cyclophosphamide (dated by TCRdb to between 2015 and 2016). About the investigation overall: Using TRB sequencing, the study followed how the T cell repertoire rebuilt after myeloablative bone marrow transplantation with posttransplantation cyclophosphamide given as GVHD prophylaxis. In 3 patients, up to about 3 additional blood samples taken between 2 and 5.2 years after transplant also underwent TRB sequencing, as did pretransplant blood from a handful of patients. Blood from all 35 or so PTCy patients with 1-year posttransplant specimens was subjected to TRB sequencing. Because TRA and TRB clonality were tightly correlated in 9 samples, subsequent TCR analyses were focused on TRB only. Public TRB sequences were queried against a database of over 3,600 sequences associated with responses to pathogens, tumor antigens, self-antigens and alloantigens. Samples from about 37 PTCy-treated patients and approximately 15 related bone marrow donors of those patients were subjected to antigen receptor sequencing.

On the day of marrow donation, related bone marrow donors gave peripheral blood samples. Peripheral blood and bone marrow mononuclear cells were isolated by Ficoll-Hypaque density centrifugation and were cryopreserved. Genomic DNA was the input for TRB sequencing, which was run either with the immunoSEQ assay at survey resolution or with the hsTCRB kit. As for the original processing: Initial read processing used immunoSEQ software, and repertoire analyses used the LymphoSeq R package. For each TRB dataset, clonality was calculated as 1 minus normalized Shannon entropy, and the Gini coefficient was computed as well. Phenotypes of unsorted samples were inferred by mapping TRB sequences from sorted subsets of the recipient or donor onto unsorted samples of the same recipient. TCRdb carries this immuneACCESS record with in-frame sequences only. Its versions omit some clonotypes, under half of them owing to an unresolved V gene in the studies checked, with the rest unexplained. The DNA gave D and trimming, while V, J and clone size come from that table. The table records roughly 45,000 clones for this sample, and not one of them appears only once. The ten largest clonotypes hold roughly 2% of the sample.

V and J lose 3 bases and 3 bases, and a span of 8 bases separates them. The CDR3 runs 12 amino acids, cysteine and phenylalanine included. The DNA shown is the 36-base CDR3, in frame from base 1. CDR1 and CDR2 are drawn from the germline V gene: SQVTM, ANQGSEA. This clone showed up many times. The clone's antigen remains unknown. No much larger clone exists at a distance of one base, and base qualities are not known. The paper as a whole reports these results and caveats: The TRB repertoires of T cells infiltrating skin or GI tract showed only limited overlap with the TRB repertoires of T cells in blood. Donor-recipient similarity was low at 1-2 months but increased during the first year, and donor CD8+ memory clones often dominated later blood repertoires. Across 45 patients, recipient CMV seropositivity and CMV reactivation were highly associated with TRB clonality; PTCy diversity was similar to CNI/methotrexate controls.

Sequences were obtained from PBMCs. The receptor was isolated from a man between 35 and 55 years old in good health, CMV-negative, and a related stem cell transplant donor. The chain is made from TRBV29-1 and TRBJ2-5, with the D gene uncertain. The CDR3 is CSVDVSKETQYF. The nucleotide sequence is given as TGCAGCGTTGATGTCAGTAAAGAGACCCAGTACTTC.